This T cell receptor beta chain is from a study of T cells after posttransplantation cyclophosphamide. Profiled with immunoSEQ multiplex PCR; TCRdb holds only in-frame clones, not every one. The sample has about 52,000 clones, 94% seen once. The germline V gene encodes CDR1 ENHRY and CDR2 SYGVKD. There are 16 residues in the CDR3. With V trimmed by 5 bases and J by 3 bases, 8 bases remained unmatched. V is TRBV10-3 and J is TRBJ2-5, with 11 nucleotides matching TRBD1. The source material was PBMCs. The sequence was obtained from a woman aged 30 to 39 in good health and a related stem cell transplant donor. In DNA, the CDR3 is TGTGCCATCAGTCAACGATGGGGACAGGGGGAAGAGACCCAGTACTTC. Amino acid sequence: CAISQRWGQGEETQYF.